This T cell receptor (beta chain) was sequenced in a study of T-cell reconstitution after alpha-beta-depleted transplantation in children. This clonotype appeared many times. The germline V gene has CDR1 MDHEN and CDR2 SYDVKM. The ends were cut back, 2 bases at V and 0 bases at J, with 14 bases in the middle. This CDR3 comprises 16 residues. Preparing the TCRbeta library involved the use of unique molecular identifiers. Using its own MiXCR run on the PCR reads, TCRdb lists one record per CDR3 protein. This sample has roughly 220,000 distinct CDR3 sequences, with around 8.4% found just once. This TCR was sampled from a male patient aged 2 to 10 who had a stem cell transplant for acute myeloid leukemia, so the T cells may come from the graft donor. This specimen consisted of PBMCs, mostly from graft donor cells, obtained 360 days after TCRalphabeta/CD19-depleted stem cell transplant. The V call is TRBV28, the J call TRBJ2-7, with D possibly being TRBD2 (5 bases). CDR3 loop: CASSLPLTGSSYEQYF. The CDR3, as DNA: TGTGCCAGCAGTTTACCTCTGACGGGGAGCTCCTACGAGCAGTACTTC. Combining the CDR3 with reference TRBV28 and TRBJ2-7 gives the whole variable domain DVKVTQSSRYLVKRTGEKVFLECVQDMDHENMFWYRQDPGLGLRLIYFSYDVKMKEKGDIPEGYSVSREKKERFSLILESASTNQTSMYLCASSLPLTGSSYEQYFGPGTRLTVT.